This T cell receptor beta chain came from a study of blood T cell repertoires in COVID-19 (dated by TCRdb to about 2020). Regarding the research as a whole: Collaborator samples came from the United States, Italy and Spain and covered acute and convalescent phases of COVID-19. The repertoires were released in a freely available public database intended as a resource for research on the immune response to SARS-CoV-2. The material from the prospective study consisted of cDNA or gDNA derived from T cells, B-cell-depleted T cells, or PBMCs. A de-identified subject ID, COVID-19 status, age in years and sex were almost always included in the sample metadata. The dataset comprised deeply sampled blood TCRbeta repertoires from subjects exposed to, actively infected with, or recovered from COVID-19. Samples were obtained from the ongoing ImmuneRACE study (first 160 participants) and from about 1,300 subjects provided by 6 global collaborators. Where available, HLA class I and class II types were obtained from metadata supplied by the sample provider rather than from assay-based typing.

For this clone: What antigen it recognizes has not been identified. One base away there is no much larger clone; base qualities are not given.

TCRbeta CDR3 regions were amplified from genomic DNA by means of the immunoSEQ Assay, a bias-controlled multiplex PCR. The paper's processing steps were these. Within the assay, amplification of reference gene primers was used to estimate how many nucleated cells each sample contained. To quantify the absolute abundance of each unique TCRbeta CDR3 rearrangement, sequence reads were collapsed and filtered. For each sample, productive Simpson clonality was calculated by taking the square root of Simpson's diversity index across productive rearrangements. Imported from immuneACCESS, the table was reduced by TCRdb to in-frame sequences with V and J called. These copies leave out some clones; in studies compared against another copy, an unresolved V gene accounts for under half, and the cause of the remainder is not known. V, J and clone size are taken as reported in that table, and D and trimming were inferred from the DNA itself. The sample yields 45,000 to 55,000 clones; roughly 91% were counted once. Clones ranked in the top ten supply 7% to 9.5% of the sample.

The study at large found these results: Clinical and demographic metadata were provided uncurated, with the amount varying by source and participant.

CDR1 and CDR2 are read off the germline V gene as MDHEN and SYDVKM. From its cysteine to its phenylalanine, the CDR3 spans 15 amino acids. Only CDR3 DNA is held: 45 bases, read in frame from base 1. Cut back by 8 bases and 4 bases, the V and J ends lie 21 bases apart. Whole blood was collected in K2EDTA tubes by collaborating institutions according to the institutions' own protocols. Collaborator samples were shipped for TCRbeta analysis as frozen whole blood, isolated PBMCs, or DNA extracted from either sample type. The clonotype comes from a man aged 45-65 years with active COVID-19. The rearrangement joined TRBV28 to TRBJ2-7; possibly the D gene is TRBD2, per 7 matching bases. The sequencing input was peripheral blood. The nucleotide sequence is TGTGCCAGCGACCCGGGGGGCCAGGGAGAATACGAGCAGTACTTC. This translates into CASDPGGQGEYEQYF.